Below, one T cell receptor beta chain is given with its context. This clonotype was detected only a few times. Its specific antigen is unknown. No much larger clone exists at a distance of one base, and base qualities are not known. Ficoll-Paque density gradient centrifugation was used to isolate PBMCs. The sequencer was an Illumina NovaSeq 6000. Using 5'RACE with constant-segment primers, TCRalpha and TCRbeta cDNA libraries were constructed, with sample barcodes and unique molecular identifiers added in the process. Trizol reagent was used to extract RNA from every sample. Amplification of the libraries took two PCR steps, and the second step added a second sample barcode plus Illumina TruSeq adapters. Sequencing of the libraries was done on an Illumina NovaSeq, producing 2 x 150 bp paired-end reads. For the original study's pipeline: Reads were demultiplexed and collapsed into UMI-guided consensus sequences with migec v1.2.7. Using mixcr v2.1.11, the UMI consensuses were aligned to TRA and TRB V and J templates and assembled into clonotypes. A clonotype was counted as expanded or contracted only if both edgeR and NoisET called the change significant, with noise models trained on biological replicates. For edgeR calls, the thresholds were a false discovery rate-adjusted p below 0.01 and a log2 fold-change of 1. PCA with hierarchical clustering of max-normalized trajectories of the 1000 most abundant clonotypes was used as exploratory dynamics analysis. Separately sequenced CD4+ and CD8+ repertoires were used to assign a CD4 or CD8 phenotype to each responding clone. The raw public data were reprocessed by TCRdb itself: fastp quality trimming at Q25, MiXCR clonotype calling, in-frame beta chains only. Identical CDR3 proteins give one entry, which carries the most common genes and DNA. TCRdb, not the original authors, processed these V and J calls. The sample table contains about 350,000 distinct CDR3 sequences; only one count was recorded for approximately 13% of them. The ten largest clones add up to about 24% of the sample.

The data stem from a study of T-cell memory formation after mild COVID-19 (dated by TCRdb to about 2021). For the wider study: TCR sequence clusters from the two donors were found to be largely donor specific. T-cell clones expanding and contracting after mild COVID-19 in two donors were tracked by longitudinal TCRalpha and TCRbeta repertoire sequencing. Two young, previously healthy adult volunteers made up the cohort, one male and one female.

Results the study describes overall, beyond this receptor: The second-wave clones that peaked on day 37 were not confirmed to be SARS-CoV-2 specific. Contracting CD4+ clones appeared mostly in the CM and EM memory subsets, whereas CD8+ clones were enriched in EMRA. From day 15 to 85, contracting clones showed balanced CD4/CD8 phenotypes, whereas a second wave of clones that expanded from day 15 to 37 leaned towards CD4+. Some responding clones were detected in pre-infection memory, which suggested that pre-existing cross-reactive memory T cells had joined the SARS-CoV-2 response. The study covered only two mild cases, and larger cohorts including severe cases with pre-infection samples were considered necessary.

The CDR3 sequence holds 13 residues, the cysteine and phenylalanine included. Only the CDR3 part of the read is kept: 39 bases, read in frame from the first base. Deletion took 5 bases off V and 5 bases off J, with a span of 12 bases between the germline ends. The material sequenced was PBMCs or a T cell subset sorted from them (not recorded which). This receptor was obtained from a man in his late teens or twenties who had mild COVID-19 (a few samples of this study predate the infection). The sample titles of this study are shuffled in the database, so cell type and time point are left out; the donor was told from shared clones. The sequence is built from TRBV12-3 or TRBV12-4 and TRBJ1-2; a tentative D match to TRBD1 spans 6 bases. The CDR3 region reads CASSHRVAYGYTF. In nucleotide form, the sequence is TGTGCCAGCAGTCACAGGGTAGCTTATGGCTACACCTTC.